The 5 T cell receptor beta chains listed next were all sequenced from one sample in a study of cytomegalovirus exposure and HLA in healthy donors. With 60 Vbeta and 13 Jbeta primers, the PCR was carried out. Sequencing was performed with immunoSEQ multiplex PCR; in TCRdb, only in-frame clones are kept and a portion is missing. There are more than 95,000 clones in the sample; over 75% occur only once, and approximately 5% lies in the top ten. Material for sequencing was PBMCs. The receptors here all came from a young woman in good health and CMV-seropositive.

As for this clone: A read error is likely, as this CDR3 ends without the conserved phenylalanine or tryptophan. The V and J genes are TRBV19 and TRBJ2-7; D ambiguous. Germline V lookup: CDR1 LNHDA, CDR2 SQIVND (reference sequence). The germline V and J ends were trimmed by 4 bases and 7 bases, with 8 bases remaining between them. The CDR3 runs to 11 residues. CDR3 nucleotide sequence: TGTGCCAGTAGTAATTTTCGGGAGCAGTACCTC. It is translated as CASSNFREQYL.

This clone showed up just once. This sequence joins TRBV30 and TRBJ1-3; D is uncertain. The CDR3 has 12 residues. Trimming stripped 0 bases from V and 4 bases from J, with 4 bases between. CDR1 is GTSNPN, CDR2 SVGIG, per germline (reference sequence). The CDR3 bases are TGTGCCTGGAGTGTGGAGGGAAACACCATATATTTT. Encoded protein: CAWSVEGNTIYF.

This clone was seen only once. This chain links TRBV29-1 with TRBJ1-2, with 7 bases that match TRBD1. The CDR3 length is 14 residues. The V segment lost 3 bases and the J segment 3 bases; nucleotides outside the gene matches: 7. Germline V gene sequence: CDR1 SQVTM, CDR2 ANQGSEA. CDR3 sequence reads: CSVERQGGDYGYTF. Written as DNA, the CDR3 is TGCAGCGTTGAGCGACAGGGTGGAGACTATGGCTACACCTTC.

The chain links TRBV6-5 to TRBJ1-5; TRBD1 agrees at 10 bases. The J segment lost 4 bases and the V segment lost 6 bases, leaving 3 bases of the junction unmatched. The CDR3 length is 14 residues. Germline CDR1 is MNHEY and CDR2 is SVGAGI. The CDR3 protein is CASRGTGENQPQHF. The DNA of the CDR3 is TGTGCCAGCAGAGGGACAGGGGAGAATCAGCCCCAGCATTTT.

The V call is TRBV5-1, the J call TRBJ2-1, with D maybe TRBD2 (6 bases). V was clipped by 0 bases and J by 10 bases, with 11 bases between them. The germline gives CDR1 SGHRS, CDR2 YFSETQ. The CDR3 covers 13 residues. The CDR3 coding sequence is TGCGCCAGCAGCTTGGTACCCGGGAGCGAGCAGTTCTTC. Translated, it gives CASSLVPGSEQFF. The full variable domain, rest sourced from reference TRBV5-1 and TRBJ2-1, is KAGVTQTPRYLIKTRGQQVTLSCSPISGHRSVSWYQQTPGQGLQFLFEYFSETQRNKGNFPGRFSGRQFSNSRSEMNVSTLELGDSALYLCASSLVPGSEQFFGPGTRLTVL.